This record concerns one TCR beta chain sequence. This clone's antigen is unknown. No quality values exist for individual bases; no much larger clone is one base distant. From cysteine to phenylalanine, the CDR3 is 18 amino acids long. The DNA shown is the 54-base CDR3, in frame from base 1. V is trimmed back by 1 base and J by 1 base, and the junction contains 5 bases that no gene match accounts for. Reading the germline V gene (reference sequence) gives CDR1 LGHDT and CDR2 YNNKEL. This record belongs to a study of blood T cell repertoires in COVID-19 (dated by TCRdb to between 2020 and 2021). For the wider study: Collaborator samples came from the United States, Italy and Spain and covered acute and convalescent phases of COVID-19. The prospective study material was composed of cDNA or gDNA derived from T cells, B-cell-depleted T cells, or PBMCs. Deeply sampled blood TCRbeta repertoires from subjects exposed to, actively infected with, or recovered from COVID-19 were included in the dataset. The repertoires were made available in a free public database intended to serve as a resource for research on the immune response to SARS-CoV-2. Samples were obtained from the ongoing ImmuneRACE study (first 160 participants) and from 1,254 subjects provided by 6 global collaborators. Nearly every sample came with metadata listing a de-identified subject ID, COVID-19 status, age in years and sex. Where HLA class I and class II types were available, the types were taken from metadata supplied by the sample provider, not from assay-based typing. Points the paper makes about the study in general: Clinical and demographic metadata were provided uncurated, with the amount varying by source and participant.

The immunoSEQ Assay, a bias-controlled multiplex PCR, was used to amplify TCRbeta CDR3 regions from genomic DNA. Turning to the authors' computational methods: The number of nucleated cells in each sample was estimated by amplification of reference gene primers within the assay. To quantify the absolute abundance of each unique TCRbeta CDR3 rearrangement, sequence reads were collapsed and filtered. For each sample, productive Simpson clonality was calculated by taking the square root of Simpson's diversity index across productive rearrangements. This immuneACCESS table, as held by TCRdb, lists in-frame sequences with V and J called but not all clones. Of the missing ones, under half trace to an unresolved V gene in checked studies; the others have no known cause. Clone size and the V and J calls come from that table; the DNA yielded D and trimming. This sample lists 150,000 to 200,000 clones; 88% were detected once. Jointly, the top ten make up 4% to 5% of the sample.

Each collaborating institution followed its own protocols to collect whole blood in K2EDTA tubes. For TCRbeta analysis, collaborators shipped samples as frozen whole blood, isolated PBMCs, or DNA extracted from either of those sample types. The sequence was collected from a human donor in a cohort sampled during active COVID-19. The V and J segments used are TRBV3-1 (or the pseudogene TRBV3-2) and TRBJ2-2; 11 nucleotides in the junction match TRBD2. Input material: peripheral blood. The bases read TGTGCCAGCAGCCAAGGGATAGCGGGAGGGTTGAACACCGGGGAGCTGTTTTTT. This is translated as CASSQGIAGGLNTGELFF.